This TCR beta chain was sequenced during a study of blood T cell repertoires in COVID-19. Study in general: Acute-phase and convalescent COVID-19 samples originated in the United States, Italy and Spain.

This clone was detected only once. The CDR3 loop spans 16 amino acids. V lost 0 bases, J lost 5 bases, and 9 bases stayed unmatched. The V gene's germline CDR1 is ENHRY and CDR2 SYGVKD. Original methodology: How many nucleated cells were present was estimated from reference gene primer amplification. TCRdb keeps only in-frame clones here, not all; method: immunoSEQ multiplex PCR. Clone size and the V and J calls come from that table; the DNA yielded D and trimming. Here the sample spans roughly 160,000 clones, about 88% being singletons. The rearrangement joins TRBV10-3 to TRBJ1-1, with TRBD1 matching 7 bases. The sequencing input was peripheral blood. The sequence was obtained from a young man with acute or convalescent COVID-19. CDR3 region: CAISESTGWQRTEAFF. As DNA, the CDR3 is TGTGCCATCAGTGAGTCGACAGGGTGGCAGAGGACTGAAGCTTTCTTT.